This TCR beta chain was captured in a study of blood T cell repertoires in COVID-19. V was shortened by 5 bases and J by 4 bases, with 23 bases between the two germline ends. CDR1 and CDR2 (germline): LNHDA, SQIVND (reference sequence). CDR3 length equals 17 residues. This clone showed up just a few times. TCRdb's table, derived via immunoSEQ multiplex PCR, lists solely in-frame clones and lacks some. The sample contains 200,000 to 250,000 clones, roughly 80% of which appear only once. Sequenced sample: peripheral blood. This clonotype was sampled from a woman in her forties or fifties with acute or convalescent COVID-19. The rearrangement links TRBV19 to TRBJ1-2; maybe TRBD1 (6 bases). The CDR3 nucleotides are TGTGCCAGTAGTCGTAAGGACAGTCAATCGACGATCTATGGCTACACCTTC. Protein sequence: CASSRKDSQSTIYGYTF.